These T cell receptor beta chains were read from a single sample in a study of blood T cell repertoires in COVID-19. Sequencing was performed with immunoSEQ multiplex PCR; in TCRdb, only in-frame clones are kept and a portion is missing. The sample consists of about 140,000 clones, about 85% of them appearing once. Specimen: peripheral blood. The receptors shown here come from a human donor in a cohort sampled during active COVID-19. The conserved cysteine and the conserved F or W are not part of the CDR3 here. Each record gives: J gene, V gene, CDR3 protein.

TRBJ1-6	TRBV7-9	ASIQGDSLNSPLH
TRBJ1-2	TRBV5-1	ASSLVAGGSYGYT
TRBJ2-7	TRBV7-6	ASSLGTGSEQY
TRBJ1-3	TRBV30	AWSTGSGNTIY
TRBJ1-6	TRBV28	ASSWEQETNSPLH
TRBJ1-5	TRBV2	ASSEWQGRQPQH
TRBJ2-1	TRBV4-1	ASSQEAERVPVEVNEQF
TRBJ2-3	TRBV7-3	ASSLSAGADTQY
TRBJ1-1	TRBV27	ASSLSDPRGTEAF
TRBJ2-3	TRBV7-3	ASSLTSASGGVVPDTQY
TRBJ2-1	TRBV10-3	AISFTSDYNEQF
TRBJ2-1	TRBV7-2	ASSLGLPYNEQF